The 32 T cell receptor beta chains below all came from one sample that was sequenced in a study of response to subunit inactivated influenza vaccine. TCRdb re-called the RT-PCR reads with MiXCR, one entry per CDR3 protein. The sample holds more than 550,000 distinct CDR3 sequences; 11% are singletons and the top ten take 8% to 13%. Another study also made use of these data, one on T cells expressing NK-cell markers. That report adds: A 5'RACE template switching approach incorporating UMIs was used to make TCR beta cDNA.

This material consisted of PBMCs from blood, taken on the day of vaccination. The receptor source for this set is a man aged 50-60 years who received an inactivated influenza vaccine.

As for this clonotype: One end of the junction does not line up with germline, which may come from a read error. This rearrangement joins TRBV18 to TRBJ1-4; 9 nucleotides align to TRBD1. The germline V gene has CDR1 KGHSH and CDR2 LQKENI. The CDR3 extends over 15 amino acids. The CDR3 region is CASSPGQGRVEKLYF. CDR3 DNA sequence: TGTGCCAGCTCACCGGGACAGGGCCGAGTTGAAAAACTGTATTTT.

Ten or more counts support this clonotype. This chain joins TRBV5-5 and TRBJ1-5; the D is unclear. The CDR3 length is 13 residues. Germline V lookup: CDR1 SGHKS, CDR2 YYEKEE (reference sequence). The V and J ends lost 0 bases and 5 bases respectively, with 6 bases between them. The chain's CDR3 is CASSLAEYQPQHF. CDR3 DNA sequence: TGTGCCAGCAGCTTGGCGGAGTATCAGCCCCAGCATTTT. Full variable domain (missing parts from reference TRBV5-5 and TRBJ1-5): DAGVTQSPTHLIKTRGQQVTLRCSPISGHKSVSWYQQVLGQGPQFIFQYYEKEERGRGNFPDRFSARQFPNYSSELNVNALLLGDSALYLCASSLAEYQPQHFGDGTRLSIL.

The chain links TRBV11-1 to TRBJ1-2; 8 bases map to TRBD1. The ends lost 6 bases at V and 6 bases at J; junction bases unmatched: 6. This CDR3 comprises 13 residues. Germline-derived CDR1 and CDR2 are SGHAT and FQDESV (reference sequence). The CDR3 loop reads CASSLTTGDGYTF. The CDR3 nucleotides read TGTGCCAGCAGTCTTACGACAGGGGATGGCTACACCTTC.

This rearrangement joins TRBV4-1 to TRBJ2-2, with 8 bases that match TRBD2. Germline CDR1 MGHRA, CDR2 YSYEKL. The CDR3 runs 19 residues. V lost 1 base, J lost 5 bases, and 15 bases stayed unmatched. In DNA form, the CDR3 reads TGCGCCAGCAGCCAAGTCTATTATCGGGGGGGCGCGGGGACCGGGGAGCTGTTTTTT. This sequence encodes CASSQVYYRGGAGTGELFF.

This clonotype was picked up many times. The chain joins TRBV20-1 to TRBJ2-1; 7 nucleotides agree with TRBD2. The CDR3 is 13 residues long. Trimming at V came to 3 bases and at J to 2 bases, leaving 1 base not matched to a gene. The V gene's germline CDR1 is DFQATT and CDR2 SNEGSKA (reference sequence). CDR3 DNA sequence: TGCAGTGCTAGCGGGGGGACCTACAATGAGCAGTTCTTC. Translating it yields CSASGGTYNEQFF.

As DNA, the CDR3 is TGTGCCAGCAGCGGCGGGACAGGGTATAATTCACCCCTCCACTTT. Its protein product is CASSGGTGYNSPLHF. The chain employs TRBV7-2 and TRBJ1-6; 9 positions match TRBD1. Per germline, CDR1 SGHTA and CDR2 FQGNSA. The CDR3 length is 15 residues. The J segment lost 4 bases and the V segment lost 5 bases, leaving 3 bases of the junction unmatched.

V is TRBV20-1 and J is TRBJ2-7, with D hard to call. V lost 5 bases and J lost 0, with 17 bases in between. Germline V gene lookup returns CDR1 DFQATT and CDR2 SNEGSKA (reference sequence). This CDR3 has 15 residues. The DNA of the CDR3 is TGCAGTGCTGAGTCAGGAACCCAGCCCTCCTACGAGCAGTACTTC. This encodes CSAESGTQPSYEQYF.

This clonotype was counted between two and nine times. At one boundary the junction diverges from the germline segment, which might be a read error. J is TRBJ2-7 and V is TRBV7-9, with 10 nucleotides matching TRBD2. This CDR3 comprises 17 residues. Germline V gene sequence: CDR1 SEHNR, CDR2 FQNEAQ (reference sequence). The CDR3 bases are TGTGCCAGCAGCTCCGCATCTCTAGCGGGAGTCTCCCACGAGCAGTACTTC. It is translated as CASSSASLAGVSHEQYF.

Only a few counts were recorded for this clonotype. J is TRBJ2-3 and V is TRBV5-1; 10 nucleotides align to TRBD2. V lost 4 bases and J lost 4; bases outside the gene matches: 6. Germline V CDR1 and CDR2: SGHRS, YFSETQ. The CDR3 is made up of 15 amino acids. CDR3 sequence reads: CASSTPGLASDTQYF. CDR3 DNA: TGCGCCAGCAGCACACCGGGACTAGCGTCAGATACGCAGTATTTT.

The CDR3 loop reads CASSPRSGRTYEQYF. The DNA of the CDR3 is TGTGCCAGCAGCCCCCGTTCGGGCAGAACCTACGAGCAGTACTTC. The rearrangement uses TRBV9 and TRBJ2-7; D unclear. This CDR3 region has 15 residues. V gave up 4 bases and J gave up 2 bases, with 16 bases separating them. Germline V gene lookup returns CDR1 SGDLS and CDR2 YYNGEE.

V is TRBV3-1 and J is TRBJ1-5; D is ambiguous. Trimming took 1 base from V and 6 from J, leaving 10 bases between them. Germline assignment: CDR1 LGHDT and CDR2 YNNKEL (reference sequence). The CDR3 has 14 residues. The CDR3, as DNA: TGTGCCAGCAGCCAAGGTACCACTGGTCAGCCCCAGCATTTT. Encoded protein: CASSQGTTGQPQHF.

CDR3 DNA sequence: TGTGCCAGCAGCCAAGCCCTCAGACTAATTGTGGATGAGCAGTTCTTC. This encodes CASSQALRLIVDEQFF. The J gene is TRBJ2-1, the V gene TRBV3-1; D possibly corresponds to TRBD2 (5 bases). This CDR3 contains 16 residues. The V end was cut by 1 base, the J end by 8 bases, with 18 bases between. Germline V gives CDR1 LGHDT, CDR2 YNNKEL (reference sequence).

This clonotype was observed a handful of times. The V call is TRBV3-1, the J call TRBJ2-6; D is ambiguous. The V and J ends lost 0 bases and 2 bases respectively, with 11 bases between them. Germline values: CDR1 LGHDT, CDR2 YNNKEL (reference sequence). The CDR3 sequence is 17 residues long. The CDR3 is CASSQDRFYTGANVLTF. In nucleotides, the CDR3 is TGTGCCAGCAGCCAAGATAGGTTCTATACTGGGGCCAACGTCCTGACTTTC.

This clonotype was seen a few times. The rearrangement links TRBV18 to TRBJ2-1, with 10 bases that match TRBD2. This CDR3 is 18 amino acids long. Germline CDR1 is KGHSH and CDR2 is LQKENI. With 0 bases clipped from V and 7 bases from J, the junction kept 12 bases outside the gene matches. DNA for the CDR3: TGTGCCAGCTCACCACCGGGCTTCCTAGCGGGAGCTATGAATGAGCAGTTCTTC. Translated, it gives CASSPPGFLAGAMNEQFF.

This clonotype has more than one count but fewer than ten. The V call is TRBV12-3 or TRBV12-4, the J call TRBJ2-1; maybe TRBD1 (6 bases). With 7 bases removed from V and 2 bases from J, the gap between germline ends came to 12 bases. CDR3 length: 14 amino acids. CDR3 DNA sequence: TGTGCCAGCATCAGGGGAGAGGCCTACAATGAGCAGTTCTTC. It encodes CASIRGEAYNEQFF.

This clonotype was seen a handful of times. The chain has TRBV11-2 and TRBJ2-7; no clear D. CDR1 and CDR2 (germline): SGHAT, FQNNGV. The germline V and J ends were trimmed by 1 base and 5 bases, with 6 bases remaining between them. This CDR3 spans 12 amino acids. Here the CDR3 reads CASSLGRNEQYF. The DNA for the CDR3 is TGTGCCAGCAGCTTAGGACGAAACGAGCAGTACTTC.

The sample holds a few counts of this clonotype. The CDR3 region is CASSLGHDPYEQYF. CDR3 sequence (DNA): TGTGCCAGCAGCTTAGGACACGATCCCTACGAGCAGTACTTC. The chain couples TRBV11-2 to TRBJ2-7; D is undetermined. The CDR3 sequence is 14 residues long. Trimming took off 1 base at V and 2 bases at J, with 9 bases between the two ends. The V gene's germline CDR1 is SGHAT and CDR2 FQNNGV.

V is TRBV5-1 and J is TRBJ2-5; D perhaps matches TRBD1 (6 bases). Looked up from germline, CDR1 is SGHRS and CDR2 is YFSETQ. CDR3 length equals 14 residues. Deletions cut 2 bases from V and 5 bases from J, with 13 bases between. DNA of the CDR3: TGCGCCAGCAGCTTAGCCGCGCAGGGGGAGACCCAGTACTTC. It encodes CASSLAAQGETQYF.

This clonotype appeared many times. CDR3 amino acids: CASRPAGGRETQYF. The CDR3 DNA is TGTGCCAGCAGACCAGCGGGAGGGCGGGAGACCCAGTACTTC. V usage is TRBV12-3 or TRBV12-4 and J usage is TRBJ2-5, with TRBD2 matching 10 bases. The CDR3 extends over 14 amino acids. After removal of 6 bases from V and 5 bases from J, the junction contained 6 bases not matched to a gene.

This chain links TRBV29-1 with TRBJ2-7; maybe TRBD2 (5 bases). The CDR3 covers 15 residues. Deletions cut 1 base from V and 2 bases from J, with 15 bases between. Germline V lookup: CDR1 SQVTM, CDR2 ANQGSEA. For the CDR3, the DNA is TGCAGCGTTGAAGGGGCGTCGGGGTCGGCCTACGAGCAGTACTTC. It encodes CSVEGASGSAYEQYF.

This clonotype was picked up a small number of times. The chain carries TRBV7-2 and TRBJ2-7, with D tentatively TRBD1 or TRBD2 (5 bases each). From germline, CDR1 is SGHTA and CDR2 FQGNSA. CDR3 length: 15 amino acids. The V end lost 3 bases, the J end lost 6 bases, and 18 bases lay between the germline ends. CDR3 DNA: TGTGCCAGCAGCTTGACGAGGACTGGGGCGCTCGAGCAGTACTTC. It translates to CASSLTRTGALEQYF.

This clonotype was found a few times. This chain joins TRBV20-1 and TRBJ2-1; a possible D gene is TRBD2 (6 bases). V was cut by 0 bases and J by 13 bases, with 13 bases left in between. The CDR3 is 12 residues long. The germline gives CDR1 DFQATT, CDR2 SNEGSKA (reference sequence). The CDR3 sequence is CSARDASAPQFF. The CDR3 coding sequence is TGCAGTGCTAGAGACGCTAGCGCACCCCAGTTCTTC.

This clonotype has more than one count but fewer than ten. The chain uses TRBV5-1 and TRBJ1-1; no clear D gene. CDR3 length: 15 amino acids. The V end lost 0 bases, the J end lost 6 bases, and 15 bases lay between the germline ends. From germline, CDR1 is SGHRS and CDR2 YFSETQ. The DNA for the CDR3 is TGCGCCAGCAGCTTGGACAAGACACATATCCCTGAAGCTTTCTTT. It specifies CASSLDKTHIPEAFF.

In this sample, this clonotype turned up a few times. The chain uses TRBV4-2 and TRBJ2-7; D possibly uses TRBD1 or TRBD2 (5 bases each). Deletions cut 0 bases from V and 6 bases from J, with 12 bases between. This CDR3 comprises 14 residues. Germline V gene sequence: CDR1 LGHNA, CDR2 YNFKEQ. In nucleotides, the CDR3 is TGTGCCAGCAGCCAAGAATTACTCGGGACCGAGCAGTACTTC. This sequence encodes CASSQELLGTEQYF.

This clonotype occurred many times. An end of the junction does not agree with germline; a read error may underlie this. The V gene is TRBV7-7, the J gene TRBJ1-3; D remains ambiguous. The germline CDR1 and CDR2 sequences are SSHAT and FNYEAQ (reference sequence). CDR3 length equals 15 residues. CDR3: CASSLGGGSTDTIYF. The CDR3 nucleotides are TGTGCTAGCAGCTTGGGAGGCGGGTCAACGGACACCATATATTTT. The whole variable domain, filled in from reference TRBV7-7 and TRBJ1-3, reads GAGVSQSPRYKVTKRGQDVTLRCDPISSHATLYWYQQALGQGPEFLTYFNYEAQPDKSGLPSDRFSAERPEGSISTLTIQRTEQRDSAMYRCASSLGGGSTDTIYFGEGSWLTVV.

In this sample, this clonotype turned up a few times. The J gene is TRBJ1-4, the V gene TRBV4-2; D is possibly TRBD1 (6 bases). The germline CDR1 and CDR2 sequences are LGHNA and YNFKEQ. V was pared by 0 bases and J by 7 bases, with 15 bases between. This CDR3 has 16 residues. The CDR3 nucleotides are TGTGCCAGCAGCCAAGACGGCCCCCGCAGGGGTGAAAAACTGTTTTTT. The encoded protein is CASSQDGPRRGEKLFF.

This clonotype came up once. The V and J genes are TRBV10-3 and TRBJ2-5; 7 nucleotides agree with TRBD1. This CDR3 is 14 amino acids long. Germline values: CDR1 ENHRY, CDR2 SYGVKD. Trimming cost V 3 bases and J 5 bases; bases outside gene matches: 6. The CDR3: CAISEATGLETQYF. The DNA for the CDR3 is TGTGCCATCAGTGAAGCGACAGGGCTGGAGACCCAGTACTTC.

This clonotype has more than one count but fewer than ten. The CDR3 region has the DNA TGCAGCGTTGATCTGAGGGGAGGGCTGAGGATGGGGACCCAGTACTTC. Residues: CSVDLRGGLRMGTQYF. This sequence joins TRBV29-1 and TRBJ2-5; 7 positions match TRBD2. Unmatched junction bases numbered 17, after V lost 3 bases and J lost 7 bases. CDR1 is SQVTM, CDR2 ANQGSEA, per germline. This CDR3 has 16 amino acids.

The chain employs TRBV11-2 and TRBJ2-5; weak D call: TRBD2 (6 bases). Trimming left V 5 bases short and J 5 bases short, with 15 bases between. Germline loops: CDR1 SGHAT, CDR2 FQNNGV. CDR3 size: 14 residues. CDR3 nucleotides: TGTGCCAGCAGCAGCCCCGGGACTCCTGAGACCCAGTACTTC. Translating it yields CASSSPGTPETQYF. Full variable domain (remainder filled in from reference TRBV11-2 and TRBJ2-5): EAGVAQSPRYKIIEKRQSVAFWCNPISGHATLYWYQQILGQGPKLLIQFQNNGVVDDSQLPKDRFSAERLKGVDSTLKIQPAKLEDSAVYLCASSSPGTPETQYFGPGTRLLVL.

This clonotype was recorded a few times. The V gene is TRBV18, the J gene TRBJ2-1, with 14 bases fitting TRBD2. V dropped 1 base and J dropped 8; count of bases not matched to a gene: 10. The CDR3 has 18 amino acids. CDR1 and CDR2 from the germline V gene are KGHSH and LQKENI. The CDR3 region is CASSPRTGTSGRNHEQFF. The CDR3 nucleotides read TGTGCCAGCTCACCACGGACCGGGACTAGCGGGAGAAACCATGAGCAGTTCTTC.

The chain recombines TRBV5-1 with TRBJ2-1; 7 bases line up with TRBD1. This CDR3 has 16 amino acids. After removal of 4 bases from V and 5 bases from J, the junction contained 12 bases not matched to a gene. The germline V gene has CDR1 SGHRS and CDR2 YFSETQ. The CDR3: CASSVAGTAFNNEQFF. CDR3 DNA sequence: TGCGCCAGCAGCGTAGCCGGGACAGCCTTTAACAATGAGCAGTTCTTC.

In its sample, this clonotype was seen a few times. The J gene is TRBJ2-4, the V gene TRBV20-1; 8 bases line up with TRBD2. The germline V gene encodes CDR1 DFQATT and CDR2 SNEGSKA (reference sequence). V lost 7 bases and J lost 10; bases outside the gene matches: 6. The CDR3 is 11 amino acids. The CDR3, as DNA: TGCAGTGTAGGGCGGGAGGTTATTCAGTACTTC. Translating gives CSVGREVIQYF.